This T cell receptor (beta chain) is from a study of control samples from healthy donors and cancer patients. Libraries were prepared by immunoSEQ multiplex PCR; TCRdb keeps only in-frame clonotypes and omits some of them. Of roughly 100,000 clones listed, approximately 90% are singletons. Germline trimming cut 4 bases from V and 1 base from J; bases unmatched to any gene: 11. The germline gives CDR1 SGDLS, CDR2 YYNGEE. The CDR3 spans 17 residues. The sequencing input was PBMCs. This clonotype was obtained from a man in his 60s with lung cancer. The chain carries TRBV9 and TRBJ1-3; the match to TRBD1 covers 7 bases. CDR3 coding DNA: TGTGCCAGCAGCCCGCTCCCGACAGGGAGATCTGGAAACACCATATATTTT. Translating gives CASSPLPTGRSGNTIYF. The full variable domain, rest sourced from reference TRBV9 and TRBJ1-3, is DSGVTQTPKHLITATGQRVTLRCSPRSGDLSVYWYQQSLDQGLQFLIQYYNGEERAKGNILERFSAQQFPDLHSELNLSSLELGDSALYFCASSPLPTGRSGNTIYFGEGSWLTVV.